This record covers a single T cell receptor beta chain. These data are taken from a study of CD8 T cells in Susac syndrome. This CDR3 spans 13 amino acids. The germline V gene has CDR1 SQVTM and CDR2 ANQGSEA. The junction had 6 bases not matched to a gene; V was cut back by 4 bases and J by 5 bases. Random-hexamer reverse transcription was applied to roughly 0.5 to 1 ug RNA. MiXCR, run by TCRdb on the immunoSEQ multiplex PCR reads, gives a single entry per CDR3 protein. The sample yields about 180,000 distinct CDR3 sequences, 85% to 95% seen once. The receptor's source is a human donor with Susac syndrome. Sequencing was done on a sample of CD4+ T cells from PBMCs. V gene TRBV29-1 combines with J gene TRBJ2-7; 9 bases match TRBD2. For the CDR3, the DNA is TGCAGCGTTGGGCGGGAGGGCCGCGACGAGCAGTACTTC. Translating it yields CSVGREGRDEQYF.